These 18 T cell receptor beta chains were all obtained from the same sample, sequenced in a study of blood T cell repertoires in COVID-19. Some clones are missing from TCRdb's copy, which holds only in-frame ones; the method was immunoSEQ multiplex PCR. The sample consists of roughly 100,000 clones, roughly 79% of them appearing once. Sequencing was performed on peripheral blood. The receptors stem from a woman aged 65 to 85 with acute or convalescent COVID-19.

The rearrangement joins TRBV10-3 to TRBJ2-1; D perhaps matches TRBD2 (6 bases). Germline loops: CDR1 ENHRY, CDR2 SYGVKD. The CDR3 is 14 residues long. Trimming left V 10 bases short and J 6 bases short, with 19 bases between. The CDR3 nucleotides are TGTGCCAGCCGGCGGCGGGACCGCTTCAATGAGCAGTTCTTC. Amino acids: CASRRRDRFNEQFF.

This chain uses TRBV5-1 with TRBJ1-1, with 8 bases aligning to TRBD1. V shed 3 bases and J 1 base; nucleotides not matched to a gene: 8. Germline V gene sequence: CDR1 SGHRS, CDR2 YFSETQ. The CDR3 totals 16 residues. CDR3 in amino acids: CASSSAPGTGNTEAFF. The CDR3 DNA reads as TGCGCCAGCAGCTCAGCCCCCGGGACAGGGAACACTGAAGCTTTCTTT.

The chain recombines TRBV5-4 with TRBJ2-1; D is possibly TRBD1 (5 bases). CDR1 is SGHNT, CDR2 YYREEE, per germline (reference sequence). The length of the CDR3 is 15 residues. Trimming removed 5 bases at V and 0 bases at J, with 12 bases between. The CDR3 DNA sequence: TGTGCCAGCAGTATTCAGGGAACCTCCTACAATGAGCAGTTCTTC. Translated, it gives CASSIQGTSYNEQFF. The complete variable domain, with remaining parts taken from reference TRBV5-4 and TRBJ2-1, reads ETGVTQSPTHLIKTRGQQVTLRCSSQSGHNTVSWYQQALGQGPQFIFQYYREEENGRGNFPPRFSGLQFPNYSSELNVNALELDDSALYLCASSIQGTSYNEQFFGPGTRLTVL.

CDR3: CAWEDGGGQPQHF. In nucleotides, the CDR3 is TGTGCCTGGGAGGACGGGGGAGGGCAGCCCCAGCATTTT. The chain combines TRBV30 with TRBJ1-5, with D possibly matching TRBD1 (5 bases). V was trimmed by 5 bases and J by 7 bases, leaving 15 bases between them. Germline V gene sequence: CDR1 GTSNPN, CDR2 SVGIG (reference sequence). This CDR3 comprises 13 residues.

This clone showed up just once. This chain uses TRBV10-3 with TRBJ2-1, with 13 bases matching TRBD2. The germline CDR1 and CDR2 sequences are ENHRY and SYGVKD. This CDR3 comprises 17 residues. Trimming took 3 bases from V and 5 from J; bases not matched to a gene: 7. The CDR3 DNA follows: TGTGCCATCAGTGAACTCCTACTAGCGGGAGGGAACAATGAGCAGTTCTTC. Its protein is CAISELLLAGGNNEQFF.

The chain combines TRBV7-9 with TRBJ2-2; 9 bases are a match to TRBD1. V was pared by 5 bases and J by 2 bases, with 9 bases of the junction left unmatched. Germline V lookup: CDR1 SEHNR, CDR2 FQNEAQ (reference sequence). The CDR3 has 17 amino acids. The CDR3 reads CASSQPPGQGNTGELFF. CDR3 nucleotides: TGTGCCAGCAGCCAGCCTCCGGGACAGGGAAACACCGGGGAGCTGTTTTTT.

V and J are TRBV19 and TRBJ2-1, with a weak D call TRBD2 (6 bases). The V end was cut by 5 bases, the J end by 5 bases, with 10 bases between. The CDR3 has 13 residues. Germline V gives CDR1 LNHDA, CDR2 SQIVND (reference sequence). In nucleotides, the CDR3 is TGTGCCAGTAGTTTTCAGCGGGACAATGAGCAGTTCTTC. This encodes CASSFQRDNEQFF.

V is TRBV2 and J is TRBJ1-1, with 8 bases aligning to TRBD1. In germline, CDR1 is SNHLY, CDR2 FYNNEI. J lost 6 bases, V lost 8 bases, and 5 bases had no gene match. This CDR3 has 12 residues. CDR3 DNA: TGTGCCAGCTGGACAGGGACCGCTGAAGCTTTCTTT. Protein product: CASWTGTAEAFF.

To note about this clone: It is unclear where the CDR3 begins or ends on the DNA, so no DNA is shown, and the CDR3 is as TCRdb lists it. V is TRBV2 and J is TRBJ1-5; TRBD1 is taken as the D call from the table, unchecked against the DNA. Germline lookup yields CDR1 SNHLY and CDR2 FYNNEI. The CDR3 numbers 15 amino acids, ends counted. The CDR3 here is CASILDRGNNQPQHF.

This chain uses TRBV2 with TRBJ1-5; D is uncertain. The CDR3 runs to 12 residues. Deletions cut 6 bases from V and 3 bases from J, with 6 bases between. Germline V lookup: CDR1 SNHLY, CDR2 FYNNEI. CDR3 loop: CASSQINQPQHF. The CDR3 region has the DNA TGTGCCAGCAGCCAAATCAATCAGCCCCAGCATTTT.

The CDR3 coding sequence is TGTGCCAGCAGCCAAGTGACAGGGACCTCTCCAGAGCAGTTCTTC. It yields the protein CASSQVTGTSPEQFF. The V and J genes are TRBV14 and TRBJ2-1; TRBD1 aligns across 7 bases. Trimming took 1 base from V and 10 from J; bases not matched to a gene: 10. The germline CDR1 and CDR2 sequences are SGHDN and FVKESK. The CDR3 length is 15 residues.

The chain employs TRBV7-9 and TRBJ1-6, with 12 bases identical to TRBD1. With V trimmed by 5 bases and J by 9 bases, 2 bases remained unmatched. CDR1 is SEHNR, CDR2 FQNEAQ, per germline (reference sequence). The CDR3 contains 14 residues. The CDR3 nucleotides are TGTGCCAGCAGCAAGGGACAGGGGGCTTCACCCCTCCACTTT. The encoded protein is CASSKGQGASPLHF.

This sequence joins TRBV9 and TRBJ2-1, with a tentative D call TRBD2 (5 bases). The germline V and J ends were trimmed by 2 bases and 7 bases, with 13 bases remaining between them. Germline assignment: CDR1 SGDLS and CDR2 YYNGEE. The CDR3 contains 14 residues. The CDR3 bases are TGTGCCAGCAGCGTGGACTCTCTGAGGAATGAGCAGTTCTTC. Protein product: CASSVDSLRNEQFF.

The chain links TRBV6-4 to TRBJ1-1; weak D call: TRBD1 (6 bases). This CDR3 contains 15 residues. CDR1 is MRHNA and CDR2 is SNTAGT in the germline V gene. V was cut by 6 bases and J by 5 bases, with 19 bases left in between. The CDR3 DNA is TGTGCCAGCAGCCCTGGGGGCCAGGGTAATACTGAAGCTTTCTTT. Residues: CASSPGGQGNTEAFF.

The chain carries TRBV12-5 and TRBJ1-6, with a possible D match to TRBD1 (5 bases). The V gene's germline CDR1 is LGHNT and CDR2 FRNRAP. Trimming cost V 1 base and J 6 bases, with 7 bases left between them. The CDR3 contains 14 residues. The CDR3 sequence: CASGLGQGNSPLHF. The CDR3 nucleotides read TGTGCTAGTGGTTTGGGGCAGGGTAATTCACCCCTCCACTTT.

This clone has only a few counts. The chain recombines TRBV4-3 with TRBJ1-1; possibly TRBD1 for D (6 bases). Trimming removed 4 bases from V and 0 bases from J, with 18 bases in between. The CDR3 runs 17 residues. The germline V gene has CDR1 LGHNA and CDR2 YSLEER. CDR3 protein: CASSPDWPQGLNTEAFF. The CDR3 coding sequence is TGCGCCAGCAGCCCCGACTGGCCACAGGGTCTGAACACTGAAGCTTTCTTT.

Points on this clone: The same CDR3 arises from other DNA sequences in this sample as well. The chain is built from TRBV5-1 and TRBJ1-4, with TRBD1 identical over 9 bases. The junction had 0 bases not matched to a gene; V was cut back by 0 bases and J by 0 bases. This CDR3 contains 16 residues. Per germline, CDR1 SGHRS and CDR2 YFSETQ. The CDR3: CASSLGQGATNEKLFF. CDR3 DNA: TGCGCCAGCAGCTTGGGACAGGGGGCAACTAATGAAAAACTGTTTTTT.

The rearrangement links TRBV4-3 to TRBJ2-7; tentative D call: TRBD2 (6 bases). This CDR3 spans 14 amino acids. The V end was cut by 5 bases, the J end by 3 bases, with 14 bases between. From germline, CDR1 is LGHNA and CDR2 YSLEER. In nucleotides, the CDR3 is TGCGCCAGCAGCGCGGGACGGGGTCTCTACGAGCAGTACTTC. It codes for CASSAGRGLYEQYF.